Shown below are 26 T cell receptor beta chains from a single sample sequenced in a study of metastatic and nonmetastatic thyroid tumors. No treatment had been given to any patient before thyroid surgery. TCRdb re-clonotyped the PCR reads through MiXCR. The sample carries approximately 12,000 clones, 25% to 35% recorded once. The sequenced sample consisted of tumor tissue. Receptors originate from a female donor with papillary thyroid cancer or a benign thyroid nodule (not recorded which). Some clones in this sample may be carry-over from other donors' samples.

The chain has TRBV30 and TRBJ2-1; TRBD2 might be the D (5 bases). Trimming took off 0 bases at V and 4 bases at J, with 19 bases between the two ends. This CDR3 has 17 residues. Germline lookup yields CDR1 GTSNPN and CDR2 SVGIG (reference sequence). CDR3 in amino acids: CAWSVSYQGGLYNEQFF. The DNA for the CDR3 is TGTGCCTGGAGTGTATCCTACCAAGGCGGGCTATACAATGAGCAGTTCTTC.

This clone has at least ten counts. One base away lies a much larger clone, so this may be a sequencing read error. Other DNA sequences of this sample code for an identical CDR3. The genes are TRBV20-1 and TRBJ1-2, with TRBD1 identical over 11 bases. V dropped 5 bases and J dropped 4; count of bases not matched to a gene: 6. The germline gives CDR1 DFQATT, CDR2 SNEGSKA (reference sequence). This CDR3 contains 14 residues. The CDR3: CSAPRDRGGYGYTF. Written as DNA, the CDR3 is TGCAGTGCTCCCCGGGACAGGGGGGGCTATGGCTACACCTTC.

Here the CDR3 DNA reads TGCAGTGCGACCCCTGGGATCTACGAGCAGTACTTC. This encodes CSATPGIYEQYF. The rearrangement joins TRBV20-1 to TRBJ2-7; unclear D gene. This CDR3 comprises 12 residues. CDR1 and CDR2 (germline): DFQATT, SNEGSKA (reference sequence). The V end was cut by 6 bases, the J end by 3 bases, with 12 bases between.

Ten or more counts support this clone. The chain combines TRBV4-1 with TRBJ1-4, with D uncertain. In germline, CDR1 is MGHRA, CDR2 YSYEKL. V was shortened by 4 bases and J by 4 bases, with 16 bases between the two germline ends. This CDR3 comprises 16 residues. CDR3 region: CASSRGRADYNEKLFF. In DNA, the CDR3 is TGCGCCAGCAGCCGCGGACGGGCAGATTATAATGAAAAACTGTTTTTT.

This clone was seen a single time. J is TRBJ2-7 and V is TRBV4-1; D unresolved. The V end lost 0 bases, the J end lost 6 bases, and 9 bases lay between the germline ends. The germline V gene encodes CDR1 MGHRA and CDR2 YSYEKL. This CDR3 spans 13 amino acids. The CDR3 sequence is CASSQDDRTEQYF. CDR3 DNA sequence: TGCGCCAGCAGCCAAGATGATAGGACCGAGCAGTACTTC.

The chain carries TRBV5-1 and TRBJ1-4; D perhaps matches TRBD1 (6 bases). Deletions cut 2 bases from V and 0 bases from J, with 8 bases between. Germline CDR1 and CDR2: SGHRS and YFSETQ. This CDR3 has 15 residues. CDR3 region: CASSLGTSTNEKLFF. The CDR3, as DNA: TGCGCCAGCAGCTTAGGGACATCAACTAATGAAAAACTGTTTTTT.

This clone was recorded a few times. V gene TRBV20-1 combines with J gene TRBJ1-1; D is undetermined. The CDR3 sequence is 12 residues long. Germline V gene data show CDR1 as DFQATT and CDR2 as SNEGSKA (reference sequence). The CDR3 nucleotides read TGCATCTCCGTATATTTGAACACTGAAGCTTTCTTT. This encodes CISVYLNTEAFF.

Within the sample, this clone is medium-sized. The rearrangement joins TRBV12-3 or TRBV12-4 to TRBJ1-4; D remains ambiguous. Trimming shortened V by 3 bases and J by 8 bases, and 13 bases separated the two germline ends. The CDR3 is made up of 14 amino acids. The CDR3, as DNA: TGTGCCAGCAGTTTTGAGGGTGTTAGGGAAAAACTGTTTTTT. Amino acids: CASSFEGVREKLFF.

This clone came up once. V and J are TRBV5-1 and TRBJ1-2; D unresolved. The CDR3 length is 12 residues. Germline V gives CDR1 SGHRS, CDR2 YFSETQ. V lost 0 bases and J lost 4, with 4 bases in between. CDR3 sequence (DNA): TGCGCCAGCAGCTTGGGTTCCTATGGCTACACCTTC. Its translation is CASSLGSYGYTF.

This clone turned up a few times. The gene calls are TRBV28 and TRBJ2-7; TRBD1 might be the D (6 bases). Trimming cost V 6 bases and J 0 bases, with 15 bases left between them. The CDR3 has 15 amino acids. Germline-derived CDR1 and CDR2 are MDHEN and SYDVKM. DNA of the CDR3: TGTGCCAGCAGCTCCCCTCGCAGGGGCTCCTACGAGCAGTACTTC. Residues: CASSSPRRGSYEQYF. Combining the CDR3 with reference TRBV28 and TRBJ2-7 gives the whole variable domain DVKVTQSSRYLVKRTGEKVFLECVQDMDHENMFWYRQDPGLGLRLIYFSYDVKMKEKGDIPEGYSVSREKKERFSLILESASTNQTSMYLCASSSPRRGSYEQYFGPGTRLTVT.

This clone was picked up a small number of times. This sequence joins TRBV5-1 and TRBJ2-6, with D maybe TRBD1 (6 bases). The germline gives CDR1 SGHRS, CDR2 YFSETQ. The CDR3 contains 17 residues. Deletions cut 6 bases from V and 0 bases from J, with 16 bases between. The CDR3 coding sequence is TGCGCCAGCATGTGGACAGTGCGCCTCTCTGGGGCCAACGTCCTGACTTTC. Protein sequence: CASMWTVRLSGANVLTF.

The sample holds many counts of this clone. CDR3 nucleotide sequence: TGTGCCATCAGTGATGGCCAGGGAGGAGAGACCCAGTACTTC. Translation: CAISDGQGGETQYF. This rearrangement joins TRBV10-3 to TRBJ2-5, with D possibly being TRBD2 (6 bases). CDR3 length: 14 amino acids. The germline V gene has CDR1 ENHRY and CDR2 SYGVKD. The ends were cut back, 3 bases at V and 4 bases at J, with 12 bases in the middle.

This clone was counted ten times or more. One end of the junction is discordant with germline, which a read error may explain. The V call is TRBV10-3, the J call TRBJ1-1; TRBD1 agrees at 8 bases. Germline V gives CDR1 ENHRY, CDR2 SYGVKD. This CDR3 spans 15 amino acids. CDR3 DNA sequence: TGTGCCACCAGTAGGGGGACAGGAATGAACACTGAAGCTTTCTTT. It translates to CATSRGTGMNTEAFF.

This chain connects TRBV6-1 to TRBJ1-2, with D tentatively TRBD1 (5 bases). Germline CDR1 is MNHNS and CDR2 is SASEGT. Deletions cut 1 base from V and 5 bases from J, with 8 bases between. This CDR3 has 13 amino acids. The CDR3 here is CASSEGGGYGYTF. In DNA form, the CDR3 reads TGTGCCAGCAGTGAAGGGGGGGGATATGGCTACACCTTC.

The rearrangement links TRBV7-2 to TRBJ2-7; tentatively, D is TRBD2 (6 bases). Germline-derived CDR1 and CDR2 are SGHTA and FQGNSA. The CDR3 has 14 amino acids. Trimming took 2 bases from V and 7 from J, leaving 15 bases between them. Here the CDR3 reads CASSLTRGSGEQYF. The CDR3 coding sequence is TGTGCCAGCAGCTTAACTCGGGGGAGCGGTGAGCAGTACTTC.

This clone appeared many times. The chain combines TRBV12-3 or TRBV12-4 with TRBJ2-3; a possible D gene is TRBD2 (6 bases). V was pared by 6 bases and J by 0 bases, with 13 bases between. The CDR3 sequence is 15 residues long. The CDR3 coding sequence is TGTGCCAGCAGGCGGGACTCCACCAGCACAGATACGCAGTATTTT. Protein: CASRRDSTSTDTQYF.

The V gene is TRBV20-1, the J gene TRBJ2-7; D perhaps matches TRBD2 (5 bases). The CDR3 is 15 residues long. The V gene's germline CDR1 is DFQATT and CDR2 SNEGSKA (reference sequence). V lost 4 bases, J lost 2 bases, and 18 bases lay in between. The CDR3 DNA is TGCAGTGCTAAGCGGCCAACGGGCACCCCCTACGAGCAGTACTTC. It codes for CSAKRPTGTPYEQYF.

This clone has a handful of counts. The CDR3 coding sequence is TGTGCCAGCAGCTTACAGGGAACGGGCTATGGCTACACCTTC. The encoded protein is CASSLQGTGYGYTF. V usage is TRBV6-5 and J usage is TRBJ1-2; TRBD1 might be the D (6 bases). Germline CDR1 is MNHEY and CDR2 is SVGAGI. The CDR3 sequence is 14 residues long. Trimming took 6 bases from V and 4 from J, leaving 15 bases between them.

The rearrangement uses TRBV30 and TRBJ1-5; D gene uncertain. The V gene lost 2 bases and the J gene lost 7 bases, with 9 bases spanning the gap. Germline CDR1 is GTSNPN and CDR2 is SVGIG (reference sequence). The CDR3 spans 12 residues. The CDR3 reads CAWSLRGQPQHF. CDR3 DNA sequence: TGTGCCTGGAGTCTCAGAGGGCAGCCCCAGCATTTT.

The chain joins TRBV20-1 to TRBJ1-2, with TRBD1 matching over 7 bases. The V gene end was trimmed by 3 bases and the J gene end by 5 bases; junction bases not matched to a gene: 9. The CDR3 has 14 residues. In germline, CDR1 is DFQATT, CDR2 SNEGSKA (reference sequence). CDR3 residues: CSASPGGPFYGYTF. CDR3 nucleotides: TGCAGTGCTAGTCCAGGGGGTCCTTTTTATGGCTACACCTTC.

The chain's CDR3 is CASSGGGSTDTQYF. The CDR3 nucleotides read TGTGCCAGCAGCGGGGGAGGGAGCACAGATACGCAGTATTTT. V is TRBV7-2 and J is TRBJ2-3; 7 bases are a match to TRBD2. This CDR3 region has 14 residues. CDR1 and CDR2 (germline): SGHTA, FQGNSA. Unmatched junction bases numbered 2, after V lost 5 bases and J lost 0 bases.

The rearrangement uses TRBV7-2 and TRBJ2-2, with TRBD1 matching 7 bases. With the DNA end fitting TRBJ2-3 better, the J assignment may be wrong. Per germline, CDR1 SGHTA and CDR2 FQGNSA. The CDR3 runs to 14 residues. The CDR3 protein is CASSQRGRGDTQYF. CDR3 DNA sequence: TGTGCCAGCAGCCAGAGGGGGCGCGGGGATACGCAGTATTTT.

The chain employs TRBV2 and TRBJ2-3; the D is unclear. The CDR3 is made up of 12 amino acids. The ends were cut back, 5 bases at V and 1 base at J, with 4 bases in the middle. CDR1 is SNHLY and CDR2 is FYNNEI in the germline V gene. CDR3 loop: CASSSGTDTQYF. The CDR3 region has the DNA TGTGCCAGCAGTAGCGGCACAGATACGCAGTATTTT. The whole variable domain, remainder taken from reference TRBV2 and TRBJ2-3, is EPEVTQTPSHQVTQMGQEVILRCVPISNHLYFYWYRQILGQKVEFLVSFYNNEISEKSEIFDDQFSVERPDGSNFTLKIRSTKLEDSAMYFCASSSGTDTQYFGPGTRLTVL.

This clone occurred many times. The rearrangement joins TRBV28 to TRBJ2-7; D is ambiguous. The CDR3 totals 16 residues. Trimming pared 4 bases from V and 0 bases from J, leaving 16 bases between. In germline, CDR1 is MDHEN, CDR2 SYDVKM. The CDR3 protein is CASSSAETRSSYEQYF. CDR3 in DNA: TGTGCCAGCAGTTCAGCTGAGACGCGGAGCTCCTACGAGCAGTACTTC.

This chain links TRBV12-5 with TRBJ2-1, with 9 bases aligning to TRBD2. The V segment lost 2 bases and the J segment 4 bases; nucleotides outside the gene matches: 3. Germline-derived CDR1 and CDR2 are LGHNT and FRNRAP. This CDR3 is 15 amino acids long. This CDR3 reads CASGLPSGEYNEQFF. CDR3 nucleotide sequence: TGTGCTAGTGGTTTGCCTAGCGGGGAGTACAATGAGCAGTTCTTC.

The genes are TRBV6-1 and TRBJ2-3, with 7 bases fitting TRBD2. Germline V gives CDR1 MNHNS, CDR2 SASEGT. The CDR3 sequence is 15 residues long. With V trimmed by 8 bases and J by 6 bases, 14 bases remained unmatched. Here the CDR3 reads CASGGGAYKRDTQYF. The CDR3 DNA follows: TGTGCCAGCGGGGGAGGGGCTTATAAGAGGGATACGCAGTATTTT.